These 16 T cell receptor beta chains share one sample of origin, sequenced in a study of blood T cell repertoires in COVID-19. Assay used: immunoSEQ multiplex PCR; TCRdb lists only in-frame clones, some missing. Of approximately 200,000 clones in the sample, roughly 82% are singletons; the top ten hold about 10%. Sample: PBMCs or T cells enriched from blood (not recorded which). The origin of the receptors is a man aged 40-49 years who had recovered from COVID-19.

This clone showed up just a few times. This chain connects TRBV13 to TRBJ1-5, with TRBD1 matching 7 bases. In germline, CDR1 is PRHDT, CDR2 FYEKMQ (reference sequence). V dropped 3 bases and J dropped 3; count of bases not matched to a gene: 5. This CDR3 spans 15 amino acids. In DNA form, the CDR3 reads TGTGCCAGCAGCTTTAAGGGGGCTTACAATCAGCCCCAGCATTTT. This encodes CASSFKGAYNQPQHF.

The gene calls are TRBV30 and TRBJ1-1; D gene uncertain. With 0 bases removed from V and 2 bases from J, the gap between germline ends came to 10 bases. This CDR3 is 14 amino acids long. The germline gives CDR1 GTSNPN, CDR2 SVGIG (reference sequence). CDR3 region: CAWSVYGGNTEAFF. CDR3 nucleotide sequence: TGTGCCTGGAGTGTATACGGCGGCAACACTGAAGCTTTCTTT. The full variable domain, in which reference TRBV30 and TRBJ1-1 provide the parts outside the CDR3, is SQTIHQWPATLVQPVGSPLSLECTVEGTSNPNLYWYRQAAGRGLQLLFYSVGIGQISSEVPQNLSASRPQDRQFILSSKKLLLSDSGFYLCAWSVYGGNTEAFFGQGTRLTVV.

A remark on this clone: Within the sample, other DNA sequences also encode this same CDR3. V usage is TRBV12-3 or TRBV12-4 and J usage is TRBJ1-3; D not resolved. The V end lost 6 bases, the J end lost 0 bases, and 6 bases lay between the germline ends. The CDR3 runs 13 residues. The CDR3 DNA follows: TGTGCCAGCAGCCTCAGCTCTGGAAACACCATATATTTT. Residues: CASSLSSGNTIYF.

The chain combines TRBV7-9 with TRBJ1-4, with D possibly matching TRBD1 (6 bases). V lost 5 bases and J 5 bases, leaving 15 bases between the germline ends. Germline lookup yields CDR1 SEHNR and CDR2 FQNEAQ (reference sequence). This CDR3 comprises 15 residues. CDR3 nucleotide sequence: TGTGCCAGCAGCCGGGAGGGACAATACAATGAAAAACTGTTTTTT. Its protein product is CASSREGQYNEKLFF. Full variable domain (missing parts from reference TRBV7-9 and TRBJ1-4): DTGVSQNPRHKITKRGQNVTFRCDPISEHNRLYWYRQTLGQGPEFLTYFQNEAQLEKSRLLSDRFSAERPKGSFSTLEIQRTEQGDSAMYLCASSREGQYNEKLFFGSGTQLSVL.

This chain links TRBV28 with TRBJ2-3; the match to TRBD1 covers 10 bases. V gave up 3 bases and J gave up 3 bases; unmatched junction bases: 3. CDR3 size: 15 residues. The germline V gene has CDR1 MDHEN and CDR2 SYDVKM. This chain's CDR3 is CASSFLDRGTDTQYF. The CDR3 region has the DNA TGTGCCAGCAGTTTCCTGGACAGGGGGACAGATACGCAGTATTTT.

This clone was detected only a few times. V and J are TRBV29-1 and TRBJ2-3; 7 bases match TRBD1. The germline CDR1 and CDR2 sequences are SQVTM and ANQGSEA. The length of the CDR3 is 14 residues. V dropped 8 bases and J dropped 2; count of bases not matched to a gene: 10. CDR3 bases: TGCAGCTACGGACCGGGACAGAACACAGATACGCAGTATTTT. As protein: CSYGPGQNTDTQYF.

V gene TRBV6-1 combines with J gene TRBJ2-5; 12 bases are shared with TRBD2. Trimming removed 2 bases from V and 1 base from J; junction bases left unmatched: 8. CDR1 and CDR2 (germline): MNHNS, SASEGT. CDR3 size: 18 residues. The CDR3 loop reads CASSEFPRTSGIQETQYF. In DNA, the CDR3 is TGTGCCAGCAGTGAATTCCCGAGGACTAGCGGGATCCAAGAGACCCAGTACTTC.

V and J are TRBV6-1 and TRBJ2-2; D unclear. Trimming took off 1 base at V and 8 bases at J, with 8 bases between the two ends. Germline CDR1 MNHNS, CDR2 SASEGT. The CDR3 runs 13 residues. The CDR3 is CASSEGFTGELFF. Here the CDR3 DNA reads TGTGCCAGCAGTGAAGGGTTTACTGGGGAGCTGTTTTTT.

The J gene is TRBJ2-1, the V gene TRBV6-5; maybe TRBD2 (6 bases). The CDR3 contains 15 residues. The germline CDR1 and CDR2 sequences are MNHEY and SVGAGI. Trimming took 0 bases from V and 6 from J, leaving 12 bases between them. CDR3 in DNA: TGTGCCAGCAGTTACTCTAGCGGAGGGAGCAATGAGCAGTTCTTC. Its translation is CASSYSSGGSNEQFF.

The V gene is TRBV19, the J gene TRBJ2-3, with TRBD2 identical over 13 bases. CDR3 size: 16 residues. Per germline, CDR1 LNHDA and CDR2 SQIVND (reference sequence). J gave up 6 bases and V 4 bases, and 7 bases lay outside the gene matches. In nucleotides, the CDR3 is TGTGCCAGTAGTAGGAGGACTAGCGGGAGAGGGGATACGCAGTATTTT. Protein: CASSRRTSGRGDTQYF. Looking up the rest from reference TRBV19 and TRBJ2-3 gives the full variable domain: DGGITQSPKYLFRKEGQNVTLSCEQNLNHDAMYWYRQDPGQGLRLIYYSQIVNDFQKGDIAEGYSVSREKKESFPLTVTSAQKNPTAFYLCASSRRTSGRGDTQYFGPGTRLTVL.

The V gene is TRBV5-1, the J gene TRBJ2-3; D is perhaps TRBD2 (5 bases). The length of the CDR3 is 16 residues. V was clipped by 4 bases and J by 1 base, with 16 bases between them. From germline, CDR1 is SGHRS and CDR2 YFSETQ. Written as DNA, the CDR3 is TGCGCCAGCAGCCCGTCATTCATCGGGGGCACAGATACGCAGTATTTT. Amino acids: CASSPSFIGGTDTQYF.

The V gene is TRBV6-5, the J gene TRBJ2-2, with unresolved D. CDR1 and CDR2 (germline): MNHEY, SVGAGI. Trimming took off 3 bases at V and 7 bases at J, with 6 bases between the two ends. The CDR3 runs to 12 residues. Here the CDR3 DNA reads TGTGCCAGCAGTTATAGAGGCGGGGAGCTGTTTTTT. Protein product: CASSYRGGELFF.

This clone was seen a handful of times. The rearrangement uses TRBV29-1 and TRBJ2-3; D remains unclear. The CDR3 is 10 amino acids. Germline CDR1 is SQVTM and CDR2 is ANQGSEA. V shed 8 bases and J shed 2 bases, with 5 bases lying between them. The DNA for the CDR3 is TGCAGCACACACACAGATACGCAGTATTTT. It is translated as CSTHTDTQYF.

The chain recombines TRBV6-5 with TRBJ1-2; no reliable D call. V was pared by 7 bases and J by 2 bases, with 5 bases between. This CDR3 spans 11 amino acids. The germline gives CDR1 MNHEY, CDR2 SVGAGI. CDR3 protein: CASIQNYGYTF. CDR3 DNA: TGTGCCAGCATACAGAACTATGGCTACACCTTC.

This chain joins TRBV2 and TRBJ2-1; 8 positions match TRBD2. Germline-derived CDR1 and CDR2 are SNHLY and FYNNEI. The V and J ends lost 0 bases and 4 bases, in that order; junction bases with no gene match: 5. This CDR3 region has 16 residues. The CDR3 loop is CASSEAIAGGYNEQFF. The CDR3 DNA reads TGTGCCAGCAGTGAAGCGATCGCGGGAGGATACAATGAGCAGTTCTTC.

This chain's CDR3 is CSASTQIVFRDQPQHF. The CDR3 DNA reads TGCAGTGCTAGTACACAGATCGTGTTCAGGGATCAGCCCCAGCATTTT. J is TRBJ1-5 and V is TRBV20-1, with D tentatively TRBD1 (5 bases). Trimming stripped 3 bases from V and 5 bases from J, with 20 bases between. Germline assignment: CDR1 DFQATT and CDR2 SNEGSKA (reference sequence). The CDR3 has 16 amino acids.